The 27 T cell receptor beta chains given below trace back to one sample, sequenced in a study of T-cell reconstitution after alpha-beta-depleted transplantation in children. TCRbeta library preparation incorporated unique molecular identifiers. TCRdb fed the PCR reads into MiXCR, producing one record per CDR3 protein. Here the sample spans roughly 500,000 distinct CDR3 sequences, about 11% being singletons. Sequences were derived from PBMCs, sampled before TCRalphabeta/CD19-depleted stem cell transplant. The receptors derive from a child between 2 and 9 years old with inherited bone marrow failure, due to receive a stem cell transplant.

This clonotype was seen many times. The CDR3 region is CASSLNRENTEAFF. The CDR3 coding sequence is TGTGCCAGCAGCTTGAACAGGGAGAACACTGAAGCTTTCTTT. The J gene is TRBJ1-1, the V gene TRBV5-5; weak D call: TRBD1 (6 bases). The CDR3 extends over 14 amino acids. V was trimmed by 1 base and J by 1 base, leaving 8 bases between them. The germline V gene has CDR1 SGHKS and CDR2 YYEKEE (reference sequence).

This clonotype was found many times. The chain couples TRBV11-2 to TRBJ2-4; D is possibly TRBD2 (7 bases). The germline CDR1 and CDR2 sequences are SGHAT and FQNNGV. This CDR3 region has 13 residues. Between the trimmed V and J ends, which lost 6 bases and 15 bases, there was a span of 21 bases. CDR3: CASRRGSTGGLYF. The CDR3 DNA follows: TGTGCCAGCAGGAGAGGGTCGACGGGGGGCCTGTACTTC.

This clonotype showed up just a few times. This rearrangement joins TRBV19 to TRBJ2-1, with D perhaps assigned TRBD1 or TRBD2 (5 bases each). Germline V gene data show CDR1 as LNHDA and CDR2 as SQIVND (reference sequence). The V end lost 3 bases, the J end lost 4 bases, and 10 bases lay between the germline ends. CDR3 length: 14 residues. CDR3 in DNA: TGTGCCAGTAGTATCGAGGGGATGTACAATGAGCAGTTCTTC. This codes for CASSIEGMYNEQFF.

This clonotype has at least ten counts. The rearrangement links TRBV12-3 or TRBV12-4 to TRBJ1-1; possibly TRBD1 for D (5 bases). This CDR3 has 13 residues. The ends were cut back, 3 bases at V and 1 base at J, with 6 bases in the middle. CDR3 sequence reads: CASSFDRNTEAFF. Written as DNA, the CDR3 is TGTGCCAGCAGTTTTGACAGGAACACTGAAGCTTTCTTT.

This clonotype has at least ten counts. The V call is TRBV6-2 or TRBV6-3, the J call TRBJ2-6, with D uncertain. This CDR3 comprises 11 residues. Germline CDR1 MNHEY, CDR2 SVGEGT. V shed 8 bases and J shed 1 base, with 0 bases lying between them. CDR3 sequence (DNA): TGTGCCAGCTCTGGGGCCAACGTCCTGACTTTC. Its protein is CASSGANVLTF.

In its sample, this clonotype was seen many times. The chain employs TRBV29-1 and TRBJ2-3, with D tentatively TRBD1 (6 bases). Trimming removed 4 bases at V and 2 bases at J, with 10 bases between. The CDR3 is 13 residues long. CDR1 is SQVTM and CDR2 is ANQGSEA in the germline V gene. The CDR3 coding sequence is TGCAGCGTTGCAGGGGTGTTCACAGATACGCAGTATTTT. Protein: CSVAGVFTDTQYF.

This clonotype was found many times. CDR3 bases: TGTGCCAGCTCACCCAACGAAGAGACCCAGTACTTC. This gives the protein CASSPNEETQYF. The chain carries TRBV18 and TRBJ2-5; D unresolved. Germline CDR1 and CDR2: KGHSH and LQKENI. CDR3 length: 12 amino acids. V dropped 3 bases and J dropped 3 bases, with 5 bases sitting between them.

This clonotype came up a few times. This chain connects TRBV7-9 to TRBJ2-1; TRBD2 matches 10 bases. V lost 3 bases to trimming and J lost 0 bases; unmatched junction nucleotides: 5. CDR1 SEHNR and CDR2 FQNEAQ come from the germline V gene (reference sequence). This CDR3 has 17 residues. CDR3: CASSFGLAEPSYNEQFF. Here the CDR3 DNA reads TGTGCCAGCAGCTTCGGACTAGCGGAACCCTCCTACAATGAGCAGTTCTTC.

This clonotype was seen repeatedly, ten times or more. The chain is built from TRBV29-1 and TRBJ2-2, with 14 nucleotides matching TRBD2. Germline V gene lookup returns CDR1 SQVTM and CDR2 ANQGSEA. The CDR3 loop spans 17 amino acids. Trimming took 4 bases from V and 4 from J; bases not matched to a gene: 8. CDR3 residues: CSVAGGLAGGSTGELFF. The CDR3 DNA reads TGCAGCGTTGCAGGAGGACTAGCGGGAGGTAGCACCGGGGAGCTGTTTTTT.

J is TRBJ2-5 and V is TRBV18; D not resolved. Germline values: CDR1 KGHSH, CDR2 LQKENI. CDR3 length equals 15 residues. Trimming removed 0 bases from V and 2 bases from J, with 10 bases in between. The CDR3 coding sequence is TGTGCCAGCTCACCACCGCTGGGCAGTCAAGAGACCCAGTACTTC. Protein sequence: CASSPPLGSQETQYF.

This clonotype was seen at least ten times. The chain carries TRBV12-3 or TRBV12-4 and TRBJ2-1, with TRBD2 matching over 7 bases. The CDR3 extends over 15 amino acids. Trimming removed 1 base from V and 5 bases from J; junction bases left unmatched: 5. The CDR3 here is CASSLVAGANNEQFF. The CDR3 nucleotides are TGTGCCAGCAGTTTAGTGGCGGGAGCAAACAATGAGCAGTTCTTC.

This clonotype was observed many times. The gene calls are TRBV9 and TRBJ2-3; TRBD1 agrees at 10 bases. CDR1 and CDR2 from the germline V gene are SGDLS and YYNGEE. The CDR3 consists of 14 residues. Trimming removed 3 bases from V and 5 bases from J; junction bases left unmatched: 3. The CDR3 DNA follows: TGTGCCAGCAGCGCCGGACAGGGGGTAGATACGCAGTATTTT. This gives the protein CASSAGQGVDTQYF.

This clonotype occurred many times. The CDR3 DNA is TGCGCCAGCAGCCAAGATAACCAGCGGGAGGCTAATGAGCAGTTCTTC. As protein: CASSQDNQREANEQFF. The J gene is TRBJ2-1, the V gene TRBV4-3; 9 positions match TRBD2. The CDR3 has 16 amino acids. J was trimmed by 7 bases and V by 0 bases; bases with no gene match: 7. Germline CDR1 reads LGHNA; CDR2 reads YSLEER.

This clonotype was observed at least ten times. The chain is built from TRBV7-9 and TRBJ2-2; TRBD2 agrees at 9 bases. This CDR3 comprises 16 residues. The germline V gene encodes CDR1 SEHNR and CDR2 FQNEAQ (reference sequence). Losses at the gene ends were 4 bases for V and 3 bases for J; bases not matched to a gene: 6. The CDR3 DNA sequence: TGTGCCAGCAGCTCGGGAAGCGGGAGGTACACCGGGGAGCTGTTTTTT. It translates to CASSSGSGRYTGELFF.

The rearrangement joins TRBV29-1 to TRBJ2-2, with D perhaps matching TRBD1 (6 bases). The V gene's germline CDR1 is SQVTM and CDR2 ANQGSEA. This CDR3 comprises 13 residues. Trimming took off 6 bases at V and 5 bases at J, with 13 bases between the two ends. The CDR3 loop reads CSVLDRLTGELFF. The CDR3 DNA sequence: TGCAGCGTCCTGGACAGATTAACCGGGGAGCTGTTTTTT.

This clonotype has at least ten counts. V gene TRBV20-1 combines with J gene TRBJ1-1; 9 bases agree with TRBD1. Germline V CDR1 and CDR2: DFQATT, SNEGSKA (reference sequence). The CDR3 has 17 amino acids. The V gene end was trimmed by 6 bases and the J gene end by 0 bases; junction bases not matched to a gene: 14. CDR3 loop: CSAPSLGQGLMNTEAFF. The CDR3 bases are TGCAGTGCCCCGTCTTTGGGACAGGGACTCATGAACACTGAAGCTTTCTTT.

This clonotype has ten or more counts. Here the CDR3 DNA reads TGTGCCAGTACCCATAGGTCACCGAACACTGAAGCTTTCTTT. This encodes CASTHRSPNTEAFF. V usage is TRBV19 and J usage is TRBJ1-1, with D unclear. From germline, CDR1 is LNHDA and CDR2 SQIVND (reference sequence). Trimming pared 7 bases from V and 1 base from J, leaving 13 bases between. The CDR3 is 14 residues long.

The rearrangement links TRBV5-1 to TRBJ1-2; perhaps TRBD1 as D (6 bases). This CDR3 region has 13 residues. V lost 4 bases to trimming and J lost 7 bases, with 14 bases between them. CDR1 is SGHRS and CDR2 is YFSETQ in the germline V gene. The CDR3 here is CASSKDSTGGYTF. The CDR3 DNA is TGCGCCAGCAGCAAGGACAGTACGGGTGGCTACACCTTC.

V is TRBV12-3 or TRBV12-4 and J is TRBJ2-5; D uncertain. Trimming removed 2 bases from V and 5 bases from J, with 15 bases in between. CDR3 length: 15 residues. CDR3 region: CASSLSRLQSETQYF. The CDR3 nucleotides read TGTGCCAGCAGTTTATCCCGGTTGCAGTCGGAGACCCAGTACTTC.

This clonotype was seen ten or more times. This chain links TRBV27 with TRBJ2-1, with 11 bases fitting TRBD2. Looked up from germline, CDR1 is MNHEY and CDR2 is SMNVEV (reference sequence). The CDR3 sequence is 15 residues long. V lost 5 bases and J lost 7; bases outside the gene matches: 7. CDR3 nucleotides: TGTGCCAGCAGTCCACGGGTAGCGGGGGGGAATGAGCAGTTCTTC. This translates into CASSPRVAGGNEQFF.

This clonotype was observed many times. The V and J genes are TRBV12-3 or TRBV12-4 and TRBJ2-7; TRBD2 aligns across 8 bases. The V and J ends lost 7 bases and 0 bases, in that order; junction bases with no gene match: 5. The CDR3 length is 14 residues. For the CDR3, the DNA is TGTGCCAGCACCCAGCGGGAGAGCTCCTACGAGCAGTACTTC. Translating gives CASTQRESSYEQYF.

This clonotype has a count of ten or more. The rearrangement links TRBV5-1 to TRBJ1-2, with D hard to call. CDR3 length: 13 residues. From germline, CDR1 is SGHRS and CDR2 YFSETQ. V shed 2 bases and J shed 8 bases, with 13 bases lying between them. As DNA, the CDR3 is TGCGCCAGCAGCTTTGACCCGGCTGTGGGCTACACCTTC. Translated: CASSFDPAVGYTF.

There are many counts of this clonotype. The chain joins TRBV12-3 or TRBV12-4 to TRBJ2-2; a possible D gene is TRBD1 (5 bases). Trimming removed 6 bases from V and 7 bases from J, with 21 bases in between. The CDR3 runs 16 residues. The CDR3 DNA sequence: TGTGCCAGCAGACGATCTTCAGGGTTCTTTGACGGGGAGCTGTTTTTT. Translation gives CASRRSSGFFDGELFF.

This clonotype came up many times. The junction differs from germline at one of its ends, possibly a read error. This chain links TRBV7-2 with TRBJ2-3; the D is unclear. The CDR3 extends over 12 amino acids. The germline CDR1 and CDR2 sequences are SGHTA and FQGNSA. DNA of the CDR3: TGTGCCAGCAGCTTAGAAGTAGCCCCCCGGGATTTT. Its translation: CASSLEVAPRDF.

This clonotype was seen a handful of times. The chain carries TRBV7-8 and TRBJ1-5, with 10 bases fitting TRBD1. This CDR3 is 14 amino acids long. V lost 6 bases, J lost 7 bases, and 6 bases stayed unmatched. Germline lookup yields CDR1 SGHVS and CDR2 FQNEAQ. The CDR3 nucleotides are TGTGCCAGCAGAAGGGACAGGGGAAGACAGCCCCAGCATTTT. Amino acids: CASRRDRGRQPQHF.

This clonotype came up many times. The chain carries TRBV12-3 or TRBV12-4 and TRBJ1-5; D not certain. This CDR3 region has 13 residues. Trimming shortened V by 5 bases and J by 6 bases, and 11 bases separated the two germline ends. This CDR3 is CASSGSDAQPQHF. The DNA of the CDR3 is TGTGCCAGCAGTGGCTCAGATGCTCAGCCCCAGCATTTT.

V and J are TRBV11-2 and TRBJ2-1; 14 bases match TRBD2. V lost 1 base and J lost 9; bases outside the gene matches: 8. Germline assignment: CDR1 SGHAT and CDR2 FQNNGV. The CDR3 runs to 17 residues. CDR3 nucleotides: TGTGCCAGCAGCTTAGTAAAAGGGACTAGCGGGAGCGGTGAGCAGTTCTTC. Protein product: CASSLVKGTSGSGEQFF. Looking up the rest from reference TRBV11-2 and TRBJ2-1 gives the full variable domain: EAGVAQSPRYKIIEKRQSVAFWCNPISGHATLYWYQQILGQGPKLLIQFQNNGVVDDSQLPKDRFSAERLKGVDSTLKIQPAKLEDSAVYLCASSLVKGTSGSGEQFFGPGTRLTVL.